This TCR beta chain was identified in a study of blood T cells in healthy people across ages. Study summary: Capturing about one barcoded beta molecule per two T cells was achieved by template switching. General study results and limits: TCR beta diversity per million T cells fell roughly linearly with age.

This CDR3 contains 15 residues. Germline trimming cut 1 base from V and 5 bases from J; bases unmatched to any gene: 5. Looked up from germline, CDR1 is SGHTA and CDR2 is FQGNSA. To note about this clonotype: As yet, its antigen is unknown.

Primed by a sample-barcoded 5' primer and a J-beta primer mix, a second PCR proceeded for 7 to 11 cycles. From the 5' RACE reads, TCRdb called clonotypes with MiXCR, one entry per CDR3 protein. The sample consists of roughly 830,000 distinct CDR3 sequences, around 62% of them appearing once. At least 5 micrograms of total RNA were extracted per sample. The sequencing input was blood. The chain recombines TRBV7-2 with TRBJ2-1; 7 bases align to TRBD2. This TCR derives from a man aged 30-40 years in good health. The CDR3 bases are TGTGCCAGCAGCTTAGAATGGGCGGGGGACAATGAGCAGTTCTTC. Translating it yields CASSLEWAGDNEQFF.